Detailed here is one T cell receptor (beta chain). The antigen is unknown. This sample was taken from a study of shared clonotypes between healthy human individuals. Across the study: Per donor, three plates held CD4 naive cells, three held CD4 memory, two held CD8 naive and one held CD8 memory. Study-level points and caveats: The sampled material consisted only of blood, and tissue repertoires are likely to differ.

Recent vaccinations or acute infections were absent in the healthy HIV-negative adult donors. Naive CD4+ cells were CD45RA-selected; the remaining cells were memory. Trimming removed 4 bases from V and 0 bases from J, with 16 bases in between. The CDR3 totals 17 residues. Germline loops: CDR1 MNHEY, CDR2 SMNVEV (reference sequence). Measured with immunoSEQ multiplex PCR; TCRdb has only the in-frame clones, and not every one. The repertoire holds 1.4 million to 1.5 million clones, 95% to 97% seen once, with over 1% in the top ten. V and J are TRBV27 and TRBJ2-1; D might be TRBD1 (6 bases). The material sequenced was naive CD4+ T cells sorted from blood. The subset: CD45RA+ positively selected. The sequence derives from a man aged 25 to 40 in good health. CDR3 in amino acids: CASSYSRQASSYNEQFF. In DNA form, the CDR3 reads TGTGCCAGCAGTTACTCCCGACAGGCGAGCTCCTACAATGAGCAGTTCTTC.